This TCR beta chain was obtained from a study of cytomegalovirus exposure and HLA in healthy donors (dated by TCRdb to the late 2010s). About the full investigation: An earlier analysis of a few hundred of the donors reported about 260 Gb of sequence data and about 120 million unique TCR beta sequences obtained from about 179 million T cells. Around 300 gigabases of sequencing data and around 87 million unique TCR sequences were included in an early release covering around 600 HLA-typed donors. Of the 300 to 500 genotyped donors, approximately 80% were placed in the genetic ancestry cluster associated with self-reported Caucasian donors. The study aimed to test whether cataloging public T cell receptors could reveal signatures of past pathogen exposure. The T cell repertoires of some 700 subjects were profiled by immunosequencing and related to cytomegalovirus serostatus. A separate validation cohort of 100 to 150 different subjects was used in addition to the roughly 700-subject first cohort. To predict cytomegalovirus infection status, the study combined high-throughput TCR immunosequencing, statistical association of individual TCRs with disease status, and machine learning. In a later analysis, previously published TCR beta repertoires from 666 donors were re-analyzed and high-resolution HLA genotyping was added so that TCR occurrence patterns could be studied. The later analysis used no new phenotypic data to find candidate immune exposures, relying instead on TCR beta sequences and their occurrence across donors. In an earlier analysis of 587 of the donors, high-throughput TCR beta sequencing was used to judge whether each TCR beta V gene segment behaved as functional or pseudogenic. Alongside the repertoire data, information on donor age, sex, ethnicity and CMV serostatus was compiled. A later genetic analysis took genome-wide SNP genotypes for about 65% of the 666 donors and used that subset as a discovery cohort. All discovery cohort repertoires had been generated on a single sequencing platform. HLA typing covered class I and class II loci at four-digit resolution. The number of donors typed differed by locus, with about 629-640 for A, B, C, DRB1 and DQB1, roughly 550 for DQA1, nearly 610 for DPA1, and 472 for DPB1. About 5 DR-DQ haplotypes were handled as single units for association and clustering, since linkage in the cohort was strong. On average, about 240,000 unique TCR beta nucleotide sequences were sequenced per donor among some 430 genotyped donors of the cohort, with roughly 19% of those sequences being non-productive.

CDR1 SGHTS and CDR2 YDEGEE were looked up in the germline V gene. V and J are truncated by 0 bases and 1 base respectively, leaving an intervening sequence of 10 bases. The CDR3 measures 15 amino acids from cysteine to phenylalanine. Solely the CDR3 DNA is kept, with 45 bases framed from the first base. As to this clone: The antigen this receptor binds is unknown.

Broader findings and caveats from the paper: Across donors, most TCR sequences were observed very rarely, whereas some public TCRs were present in many individuals. A cluster of highly shared sequence variants was judged likely to be a technical artifact of the sequencing pipeline. A further reported finding was that TCR beta sequences accurately predicted the HLA-A and HLA-B alleles for most subjects in the first cohort. Over 15 rarely observed V segments, including chromosome 9 orphons, were excluded from the earlier analysis of approximately 600 of the donors because counts were too low. The classifier was reported to diagnose cytomegalovirus status with high specificity and sensitivity in both the original and validation cohorts. Immune exposure information for the cohort was limited to CMV serostatus. Only TCR beta chains were sequenced in this cohort, and the absence of alpha or paired-chain data limited detectable features. A few of the identified cytomegalovirus-associated TCR beta chains were confirmed in vitro to be specific for cytomegalovirus antigens. Because HLA typing was unavailable for some donors at each locus, only the typed subset was used in association tests. Compared with the 666-donor mean, donors in an Asian-associated ancestry cluster had fewer N-insertions in productive TCRs, according to a later genetic analysis. The authors suggested that the approach could potentially be generalized to other disease states and immunological phenotypes. The presence/absence analyses assumed that sequencing depth was roughly uniform across donors, and that assumption may not be true. In a later analysis, TCR association rates were found to vary across HLA loci, with the most associated TCRs seen for DRB1 alleles and the fewest for HLA-C alleles. In a later analysis, HLA-associated TCR beta chains were found to be more clonally expanded and to have lower generation probabilities than equally common non-associated chains. Broadly in line with IMGT annotations, most TCR beta V segments showed up in productive rearrangements about 87% or about 30% of the time in an earlier analysis of roughly 590 of the donors. A later analysis found that most CMV-associated TCR beta chains appeared HLA-restricted, with HLA associations seemingly driven largely by CMV exposure. A total of fewer than 200 TCR beta chains were listed by the study as associated with cytomegalovirus. In a later analysis, several top co-occurrence clusters were reported to appear linked to parvovirus B19, influenza, CMV and Epstein-Barr virus. Some IMGT-functional V segments, including TRBV6-2 and TRBV6-3, could not be told apart with the 87-base-pair reads, so those segments were excluded. In a later analysis, around 15,000 TCR beta sequences were associated with specific HLA alleles at a false discovery rate of 0.05. Strong co-occurrence of HLA alleles, especially DR and DQ, made assigning TCR associations to individual alleles difficult. V-gene and J-gene trimming of TCR beta chains was associated with a missense DCLRE1C variant in a later genetic analysis, and the association was replicated in an independent cohort. Correlated functional status among segregating V segments might reflect linkage disequilibrium, but an unknown experimental factor could not be ruled out.

The library was prepared using the immunoSEQ multiplex PCR assay. For the multiplex PCR, a mixture combining 60 forward primers for TCR Vbeta segments and 13 reverse primers for TCR Jbeta segments was used. A multiplex PCR assay on genomic DNA amplified the CDR3 region of rearranged TCR beta genes. The amplified TCR beta libraries were sequenced on the Illumina HiSeq System as 87-base-pair reads. Per the original workflow: A later analysis counted 75 million to 100 million unique TCR beta chains across the 500 to 850 repertoires, and about 10 million of these chains were shared by at least two donors. To remove PCR and sequencing errors, raw reads were error-corrected and collapsed into unique sequences using a nearest-neighbor algorithm that merged closely related sequences. To assign V, D and J gene segments, CDR3 sequences were aligned to IMGT reference sequences. For a sequence to be retained, a match of at least six nucleotides was required to both a V gene segment and a J gene segment. Rearrangements were classified as productive when the CDR3 lacked stop codons and remained in frame with V and J, and all other rearrangements were classified as non-productive. CDR3 was defined according to IMGT convention as the region running from the second conserved V-encoded cysteine to the conserved J-encoded phenylalanine. In an earlier analysis of around 570 of the donors, sequences lacking an unambiguous match to a single V gene segment were excluded. In an earlier analysis of 587 of the donors, a V segment was called functional when productive rearrangements were above 56.7%, and segregating when the standard deviation between donors exceeded 5%. A statistical classification framework was built for diagnosing cytomegalovirus status from the catalog of TCR beta chain sequences. A later analysis assigned V and J genes by comparing TCR nucleotide sequences with IMGT/GENE-DB human TR gene sequences. In a later analysis, CDR3 sequences and most-parsimonious VDJ recombination scenarios were assigned using the TCRdist pipeline. In a later analysis, each TCR beta chain was defined by its CDR3 amino acid sequence together with its V-gene family, and reads without a unique V-gene family were excluded. A later analysis removed 500 to 650 highly shared, low-generation-probability nucleotide sequences to deal with suspected cross-contamination and a sequencing artifact. For each public chain, a later analysis derived a clonal expansion index from normalized ranks of inferred template counts within each repertoire. A later analysis computed generation probabilities with a VDJ recombination model fitted to out-of-frame rearrangements, and checked the results against IGoR. In a later analysis, hypergeometric tests were used to score TCR-TCR, TCR-HLA and TCR-CMV co-occurrence, with a repertoire-size bias correction applied to TCR pairs. To estimate false discovery rates, a later analysis permuted the HLA or CMV assignments 20 times. In a later analysis, co-occurring TCRs were grouped with DBSCAN, and TCRdist sequence similarity was added when clustering was performed within HLA-allele-positive subsets. Repertoires with fewer than 30,000 or more than 120,000 public chains were left out of co-occurrence clustering, as were five repertoires with anomalous nucleotide sharing. TCRdb's version of the immuneACCESS table is confined to in-frame rearrangements and falls short of the full clone set. An unresolved V gene accounts for under half of the shortfall where checked; the remainder is of unknown origin. That table is the source of V, J and clone size, and D and trimming were worked out from the DNA. The table of this sample itemizes roughly 110,000 clones. Jointly, the top ten make up roughly 3.7% of the sample.

The cohort was made up of 500 to 800 healthy bone marrow donors. Cohort members were all nominally healthy when sampled, although unrecorded immune exposures were likely present. The donor was CMV seronegative and belonged to the group of more than 300 seronegative cohort members. A peripheral blood sample was provided by each donor, and peripheral blood mononuclear cells were used for TCR beta sequencing. Genomic DNA extraction from the blood cell samples was performed with the Qiagen DNeasy Blood Extraction Kit. This receptor was identified in a man aged 30-40 years in good health and CMV-seronegative. The sequence is built from TRBV5-8 and TRBJ2-5, with an unclear D gene assignment. The sample comprised PBMCs. The bases are TGTGCCAGCAGCTTGGCGGTTTCAGGCCAAGAGACCCAGTACTTC. This gives the protein CASSLAVSGQETQYF.